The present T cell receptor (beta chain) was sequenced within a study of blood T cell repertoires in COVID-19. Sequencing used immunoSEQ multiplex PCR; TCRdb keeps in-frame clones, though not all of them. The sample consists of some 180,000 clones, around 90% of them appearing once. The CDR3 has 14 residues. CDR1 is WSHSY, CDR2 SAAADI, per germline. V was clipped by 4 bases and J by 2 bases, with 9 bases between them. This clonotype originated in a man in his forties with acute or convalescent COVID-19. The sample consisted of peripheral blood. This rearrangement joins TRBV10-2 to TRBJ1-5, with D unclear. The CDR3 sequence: CASSGGSGNQPQHF. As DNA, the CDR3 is TGCGCCAGCAGTGGAGGTTCGGGCAATCAGCCCCAGCATTTT.